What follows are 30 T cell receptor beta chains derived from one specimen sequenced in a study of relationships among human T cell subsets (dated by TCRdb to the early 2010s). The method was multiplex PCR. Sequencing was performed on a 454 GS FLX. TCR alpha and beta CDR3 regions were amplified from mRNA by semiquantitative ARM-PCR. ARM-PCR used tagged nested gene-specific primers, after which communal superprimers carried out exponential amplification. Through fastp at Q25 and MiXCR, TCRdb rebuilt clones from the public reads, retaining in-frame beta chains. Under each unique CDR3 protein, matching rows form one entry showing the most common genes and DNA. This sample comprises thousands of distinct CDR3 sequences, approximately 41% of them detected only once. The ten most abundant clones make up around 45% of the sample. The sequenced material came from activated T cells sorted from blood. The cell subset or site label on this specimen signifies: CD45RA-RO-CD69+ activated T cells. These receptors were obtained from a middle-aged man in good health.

CDR3 region: CASTGTGELFF. The CDR3 DNA follows: TGTGCCAGCACCGGGACCGGGGAGCTGTTTTTT. J is TRBJ2-2 and V is TRBV12-3 or TRBV12-4; D uncertain. The CDR3 consists of 11 residues. V was cut by 7 bases and J by 5 bases, with 5 bases left in between.

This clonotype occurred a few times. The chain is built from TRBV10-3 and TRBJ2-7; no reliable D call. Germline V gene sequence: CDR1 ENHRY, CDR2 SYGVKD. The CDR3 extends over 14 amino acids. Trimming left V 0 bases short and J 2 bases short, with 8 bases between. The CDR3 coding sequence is TGTGCCATCAGTGAGTCTGCAGCCACCTACGAGCAGTACTTC. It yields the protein CAISESAATYEQYF.

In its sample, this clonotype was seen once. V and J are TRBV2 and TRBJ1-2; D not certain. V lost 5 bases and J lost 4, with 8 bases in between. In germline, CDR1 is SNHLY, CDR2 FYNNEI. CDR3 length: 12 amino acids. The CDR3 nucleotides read TGTGCCAGCAGTCAGGCCTCCTATGGCTACACCTTC. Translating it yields CASSQASYGYTF. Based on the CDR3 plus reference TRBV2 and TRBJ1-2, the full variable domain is EPEVTQTPSHQVTQMGQEVILRCVPISNHLYFYWYRQILGQKVEFLVSFYNNEISEKSEIFDDQFSVERPDGSNFTLKIRSTKLEDSAMYFCASSQASYGYTFGSGTRLTVV.

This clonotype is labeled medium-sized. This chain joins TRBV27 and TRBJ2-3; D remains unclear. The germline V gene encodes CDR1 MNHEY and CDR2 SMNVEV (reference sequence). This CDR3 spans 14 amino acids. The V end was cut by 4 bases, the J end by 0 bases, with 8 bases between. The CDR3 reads CASSSPPSTDTQYF. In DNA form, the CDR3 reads TGTGCCAGCAGTTCACCTCCTAGCACAGATACGCAGTATTTT.

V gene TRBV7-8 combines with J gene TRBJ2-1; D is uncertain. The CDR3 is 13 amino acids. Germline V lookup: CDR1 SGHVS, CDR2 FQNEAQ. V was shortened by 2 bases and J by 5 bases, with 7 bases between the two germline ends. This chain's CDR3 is CASSLMAHNEQFF. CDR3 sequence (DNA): TGTGCCAGCAGCTTAATGGCCCACAATGAGCAGTTCTTC.

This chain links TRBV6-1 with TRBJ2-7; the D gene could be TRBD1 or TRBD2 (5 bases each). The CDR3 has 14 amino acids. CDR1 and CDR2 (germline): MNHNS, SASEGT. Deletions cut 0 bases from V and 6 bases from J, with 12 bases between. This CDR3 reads CASSEAGALGEQYF. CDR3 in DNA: TGTGCCAGCAGTGAAGCCGGGGCACTTGGCGAGCAGTACTTC.

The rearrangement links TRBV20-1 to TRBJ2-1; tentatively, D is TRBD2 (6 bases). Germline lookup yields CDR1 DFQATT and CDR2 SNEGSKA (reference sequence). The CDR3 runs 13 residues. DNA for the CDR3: TGCAGCCGGGACTCAAGCTCCTACAATGAGCAGTTCTTC. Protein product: CSRDSSSYNEQFF.

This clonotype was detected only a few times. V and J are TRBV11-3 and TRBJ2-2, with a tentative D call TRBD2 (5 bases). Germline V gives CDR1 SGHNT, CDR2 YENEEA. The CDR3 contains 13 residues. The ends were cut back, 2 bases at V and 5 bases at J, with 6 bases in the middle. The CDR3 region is CASSLPGTGELFF. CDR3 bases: TGTGCCAGCAGCTTACCGGGGACCGGGGAGCTGTTTTTT.

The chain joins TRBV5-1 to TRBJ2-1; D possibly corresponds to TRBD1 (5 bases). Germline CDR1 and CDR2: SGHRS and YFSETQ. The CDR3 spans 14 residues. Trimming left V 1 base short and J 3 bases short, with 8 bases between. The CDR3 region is CASSLTGDYNEQFF. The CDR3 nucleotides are TGCGCCAGCAGCTTGACAGGAGACTACAATGAGCAGTTCTTC.

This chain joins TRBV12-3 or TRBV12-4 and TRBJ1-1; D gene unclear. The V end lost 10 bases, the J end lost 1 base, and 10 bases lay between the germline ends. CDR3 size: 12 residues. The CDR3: CATSVGNTEAFF. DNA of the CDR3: TGTGCCACCTCGGTTGGGAACACTGAAGCTTTCTTT.

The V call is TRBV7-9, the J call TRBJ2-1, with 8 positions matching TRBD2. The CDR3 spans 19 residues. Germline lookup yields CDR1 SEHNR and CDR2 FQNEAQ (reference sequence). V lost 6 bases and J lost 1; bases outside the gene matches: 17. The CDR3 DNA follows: TGTGCCAGCAGTCTAGGGTTAGACGGGGGGGCCAAATCCTACAATGAGCAGTTCTTC. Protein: CASSLGLDGGAKSYNEQFF.

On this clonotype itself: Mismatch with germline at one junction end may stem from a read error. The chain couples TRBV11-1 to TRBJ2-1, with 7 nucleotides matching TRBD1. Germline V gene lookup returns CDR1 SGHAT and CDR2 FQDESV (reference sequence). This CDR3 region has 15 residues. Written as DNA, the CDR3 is TGTGCCAGCAACTTAGAAGACAGGGCCTACAATGAGCAGTTCTTC. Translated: CASNLEDRAYNEQFF.

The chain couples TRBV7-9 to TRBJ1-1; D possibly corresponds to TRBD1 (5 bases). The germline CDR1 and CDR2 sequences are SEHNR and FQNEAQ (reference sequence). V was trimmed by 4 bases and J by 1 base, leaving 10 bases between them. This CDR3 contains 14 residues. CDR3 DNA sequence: TGTGCCAGCAGCTCCTGGGACCAGAACACTGAAGCTTTCTTT. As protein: CASSSWDQNTEAFF.

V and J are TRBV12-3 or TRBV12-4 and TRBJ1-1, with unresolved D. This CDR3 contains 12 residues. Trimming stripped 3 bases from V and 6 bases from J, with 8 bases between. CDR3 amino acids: CASSFRPAEAFF. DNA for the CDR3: TGTGCCAGCAGTTTCCGGCCCGCTGAAGCTTTCTTT.

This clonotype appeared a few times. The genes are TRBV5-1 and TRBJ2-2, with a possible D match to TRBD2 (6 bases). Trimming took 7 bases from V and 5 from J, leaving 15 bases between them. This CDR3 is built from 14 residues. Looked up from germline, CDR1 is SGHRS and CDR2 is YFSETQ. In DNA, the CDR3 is TGCGCCAGCGGTACCCCCGGAGGGACCGGGGAGCTGTTTTTT. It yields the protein CASGTPGGTGELFF.

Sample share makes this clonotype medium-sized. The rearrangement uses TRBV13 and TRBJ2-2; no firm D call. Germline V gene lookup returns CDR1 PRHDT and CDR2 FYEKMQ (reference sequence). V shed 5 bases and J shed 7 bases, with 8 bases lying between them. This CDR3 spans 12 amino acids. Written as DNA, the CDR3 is TGTGCCAGCAGCCCACATCGCGGGGAGCTGTTTTTT. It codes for CASSPHRGELFF.

The CDR3 here is CASSGNRGGYTF. Written as DNA, the CDR3 is TGTGCCAGCAGTGGCAACAGAGGCGGCTACACCTTC. The chain is built from TRBV2 and TRBJ1-2; D is unclear. Per the germline V gene, CDR1 is SNHLY and CDR2 is FYNNEI. This CDR3 has 12 amino acids. Trimming shortened V by 4 bases and J by 8 bases, and 11 bases separated the two germline ends. The variable domain in full, completed from reference TRBV2 and TRBJ1-2, reads EPEVTQTPSHQVTQMGQEVILRCVPISNHLYFYWYRQILGQKVEFLVSFYNNEISEKSEIFDDQFSVERPDGSNFTLKIRSTKLEDSAMYFCASSGNRGGYTFGSGTRLTVV.

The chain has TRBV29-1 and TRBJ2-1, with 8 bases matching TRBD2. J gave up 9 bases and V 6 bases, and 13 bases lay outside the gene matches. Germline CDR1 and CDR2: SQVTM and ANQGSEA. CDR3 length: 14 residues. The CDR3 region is CSVSGGSGISEQFF. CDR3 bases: TGCAGCGTCTCCGGGGGTAGCGGGATAAGTGAGCAGTTCTTC.

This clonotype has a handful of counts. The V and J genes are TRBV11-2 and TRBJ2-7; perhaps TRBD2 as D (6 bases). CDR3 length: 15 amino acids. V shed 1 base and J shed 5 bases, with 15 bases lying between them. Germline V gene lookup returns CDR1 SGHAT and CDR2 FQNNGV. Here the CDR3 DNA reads TGTGCCAGCAGCTTAGGGCCGGGGGTGTCCCACGAGCAGTACTTC. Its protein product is CASSLGPGVSHEQYF.

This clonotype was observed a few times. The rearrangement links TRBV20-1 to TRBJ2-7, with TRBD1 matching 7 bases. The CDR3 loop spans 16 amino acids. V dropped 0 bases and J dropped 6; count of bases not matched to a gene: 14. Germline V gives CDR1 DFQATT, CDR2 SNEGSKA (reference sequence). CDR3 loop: CSARDGGTIAGGEQYF. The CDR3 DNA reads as TGCAGTGCTAGAGACGGAGGCACGATCGCAGGGGGCGAGCAGTACTTC.

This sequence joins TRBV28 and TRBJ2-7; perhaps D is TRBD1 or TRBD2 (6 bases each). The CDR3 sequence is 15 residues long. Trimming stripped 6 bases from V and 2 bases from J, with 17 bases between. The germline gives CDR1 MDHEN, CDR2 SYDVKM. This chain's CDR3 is CASSQPGASTYEQYF. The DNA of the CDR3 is TGTGCCAGCAGCCAACCGGGGGCTTCTACCTACGAGCAGTACTTC.

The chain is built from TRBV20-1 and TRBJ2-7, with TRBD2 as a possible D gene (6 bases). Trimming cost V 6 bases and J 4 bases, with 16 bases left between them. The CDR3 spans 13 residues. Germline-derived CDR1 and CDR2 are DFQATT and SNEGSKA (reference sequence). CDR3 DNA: TGCAGTGCCTCGGGAGCCTTGGAATACGAGCAGTACTTC. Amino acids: CSASGALEYEQYF.

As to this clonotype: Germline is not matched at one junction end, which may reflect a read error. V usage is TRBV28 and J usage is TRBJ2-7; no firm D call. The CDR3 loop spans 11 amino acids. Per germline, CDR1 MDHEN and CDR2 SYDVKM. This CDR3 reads CASTKTYGQYF. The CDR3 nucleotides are TGTGCCAGCACCAAAACCTACGGGCAGTACTTC.

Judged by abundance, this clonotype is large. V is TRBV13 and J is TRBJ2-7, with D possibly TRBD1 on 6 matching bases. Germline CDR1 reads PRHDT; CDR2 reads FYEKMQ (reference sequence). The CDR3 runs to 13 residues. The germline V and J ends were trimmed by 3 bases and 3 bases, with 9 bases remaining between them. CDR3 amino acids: CASSFQDSYEQYF. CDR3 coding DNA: TGTGCCAGCAGCTTCCAGGACAGCTACGAGCAGTACTTC. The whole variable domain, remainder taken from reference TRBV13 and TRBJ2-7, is AAGVIQSPRHLIKEKRETATLKCYPIPRHDTVYWYQQGPGQDPQFLISFYEKMQSDKGSIPDRFSAQQFSDYHSELNMSSLELGDSALYFCASSFQDSYEQYFGPGTRLTVT.

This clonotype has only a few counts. CDR3: CSASTGTDTQYF. The CDR3 DNA is TGCAGTGCTAGTACGGGCACAGATACGCAGTATTTT. The gene calls are TRBV20-1 and TRBJ2-3; D not resolved. Germline V CDR1 and CDR2: DFQATT, SNEGSKA (reference sequence). The CDR3 is 12 residues long. Trimming removed 3 bases from V and 1 base from J, with 5 bases in between.

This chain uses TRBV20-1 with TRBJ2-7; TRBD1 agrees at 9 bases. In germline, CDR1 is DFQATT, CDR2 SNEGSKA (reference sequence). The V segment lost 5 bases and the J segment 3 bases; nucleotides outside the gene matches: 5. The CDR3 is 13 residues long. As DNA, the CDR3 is TGCAGTGCTCGGACAGGGGAATACTACGAGCAGTACTTC. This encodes CSARTGEYYEQYF.

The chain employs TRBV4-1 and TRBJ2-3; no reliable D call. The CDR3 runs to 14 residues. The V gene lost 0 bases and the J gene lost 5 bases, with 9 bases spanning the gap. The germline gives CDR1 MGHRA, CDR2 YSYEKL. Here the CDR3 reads CASSQEIIKDTQYF. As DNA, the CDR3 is TGCGCCAGCAGCCAAGAGATTATTAAAGATACGCAGTATTTT.

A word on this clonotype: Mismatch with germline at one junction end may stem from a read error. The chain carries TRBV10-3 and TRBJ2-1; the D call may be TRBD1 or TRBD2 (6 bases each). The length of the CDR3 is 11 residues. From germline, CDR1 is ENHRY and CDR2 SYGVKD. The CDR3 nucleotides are TGTGCCACAGGCGGGGACAATGAGCGGTTCTTC. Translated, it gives CATGGDNERFF.

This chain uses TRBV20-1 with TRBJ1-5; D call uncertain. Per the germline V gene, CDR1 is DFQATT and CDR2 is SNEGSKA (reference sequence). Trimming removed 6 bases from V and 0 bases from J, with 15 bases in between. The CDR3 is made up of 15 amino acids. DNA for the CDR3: TGCAGTGCGAGGACGGGAGGGCGTAGCAATCAGCCCCAGCATTTT. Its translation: CSARTGGRSNQPQHF.

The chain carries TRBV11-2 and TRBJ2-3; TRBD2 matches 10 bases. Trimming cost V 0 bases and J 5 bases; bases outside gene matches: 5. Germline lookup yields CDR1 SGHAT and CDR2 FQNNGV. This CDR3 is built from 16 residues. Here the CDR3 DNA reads TGTGCCAGCAGCTTAGAAGCGGGAGGGCCGGGAGATACGCAGTATTTT. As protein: CASSLEAGGPGDTQYF.